This entry lists 15 T cell receptor beta chains sequenced from one sample in a study of blood T cell repertoires in COVID-19. The method was immunoSEQ multiplex PCR; TCRdb's version includes in-frame clones alone and lacks a portion of them. Among about 160,000 clones, approximately 78% were seen once, and the ten largest hold roughly 15%. Sequencing input: peripheral blood. All receptors derive from a human donor with acute or convalescent COVID-19. The donor label of this sample is uncertain.

The chain recombines TRBV4-1 with TRBJ2-7; 7 bases map to TRBD1. This CDR3 contains 15 residues. Per the germline V gene, CDR1 is MGHRA and CDR2 is YSYEKL. The V and J ends lost 0 bases and 3 bases, in that order; junction bases with no gene match: 5. In DNA form, the CDR3 reads TGCGCCAGCAGCCAAGATGGAACAGGGGACTACGAGCAGTACTTC. Translating gives CASSQDGTGDYEQYF.

CDR3 in amino acids: CASSPATGSNFHEQYF. The CDR3 region has the DNA TGTGCCAGCAGCCCCGCCACAGGATCTAACTTCCACGAGCAGTACTTC. The gene calls are TRBV11-1 and TRBJ2-7; D might be TRBD1 (5 bases). V lost 5 bases and J 5 bases, leaving 22 bases between the germline ends. Germline V CDR1 and CDR2: SGHAT, FQDESV (reference sequence). This CDR3 is 16 amino acids long.

This chain links TRBV2 with TRBJ2-5; D is possibly TRBD2 (6 bases). This CDR3 comprises 14 residues. V was pared by 3 bases and J by 2 bases, with 10 bases between. CDR1 and CDR2 from the germline V gene are SNHLY and FYNNEI. CDR3: CASSDWAGQETQYF. CDR3 sequence (DNA): TGTGCCAGCAGTGACTGGGCGGGGCAAGAGACCCAGTACTTC.

V and J are TRBV5-1 and TRBJ1-2; TRBD1 aligns across 7 bases. Trimming took 2 bases from V and 7 from J; bases not matched to a gene: 5. The CDR3 covers 13 residues. Germline assignment: CDR1 SGHRS and CDR2 YFSETQ. The CDR3: CASSFQQGSGYTF. CDR3 DNA: TGCGCCAGCAGCTTTCAACAGGGGTCTGGCTACACCTTC.

The rearrangement uses TRBV11-2 and TRBJ2-5; 9 bases are a match to TRBD2. The junction had 1 base not matched to a gene; V was cut back by 1 base and J by 4 bases. Germline-derived CDR1 and CDR2 are SGHAT and FQNNGV. CDR3 length equals 14 residues. The CDR3 nucleotides are TGTGCCAGCAGCTTAGTGACTAGCGGAGAGACCCAGTACTTC. It specifies CASSLVTSGETQYF.

This chain connects TRBV27 to TRBJ1-5; no reliable D call. Trimming removed 3 bases at V and 7 bases at J, with 13 bases between. The CDR3 has 14 residues. Germline V lookup: CDR1 MNHEY, CDR2 SMNVEV (reference sequence). The chain's CDR3 is CASSFEAAGQPQHF. In nucleotides, the CDR3 is TGTGCCAGCAGTTTTGAGGCGGCGGGGCAGCCCCAGCATTTT.

Notes on this clone: Within the sample, other DNA sequences also encode this same CDR3. The chain has TRBV2 and TRBJ1-1, with TRBD1 identical over 8 bases. Per the germline V gene, CDR1 is SNHLY and CDR2 is FYNNEI. The CDR3 is 13 amino acids. J lost 5 bases, V lost 8 bases, and 7 bases had no gene match. The chain's CDR3 is CASSDRGYTEAFF. DNA for the CDR3: TGTGCCAGCTCAGACAGGGGTTATACTGAAGCTTTCTTT. Combining the CDR3 with reference TRBV2 and TRBJ1-1 gives the whole variable domain EPEVTQTPSHQVTQMGQEVILRCVPISNHLYFYWYRQILGQKVEFLVSFYNNEISEKSEIFDDQFSVERPDGSNFTLKIRSTKLEDSAMYFCASSDRGYTEAFFGQGTRLTVV.

The V gene is TRBV7-9, the J gene TRBJ1-3; D unresolved. V was clipped by 8 bases and J by 0 bases, with 8 bases between them. CDR3 size: 13 residues. Germline-derived CDR1 and CDR2 are SEHNR and FQNEAQ (reference sequence). Written as DNA, the CDR3 is TGTGCCAGCGAACATTTCTCTGGAAACACCATATATTTT. It encodes CASEHFSGNTIYF.

The chain recombines TRBV29-1 with TRBJ1-2, with unresolved D. The CDR3 extends over 13 amino acids. Looked up from germline, CDR1 is SQVTM and CDR2 is ANQGSEA. V lost 5 bases and J 0 bases, leaving 10 bases between the germline ends. The CDR3 region is CSVNGQTNYGYTF. CDR3 bases: TGCAGCGTTAATGGGCAGACTAACTATGGCTACACCTTC.

This clone was observed a few times. The chain recombines TRBV4-1 with TRBJ1-6, with D tentatively TRBD1 (5 bases). Germline loops: CDR1 MGHRA, CDR2 YSYEKL. This CDR3 has 18 amino acids. The V gene lost 4 bases and the J gene lost 8 bases, with 24 bases spanning the gap. CDR3 in DNA: TGCGCCAGCAGCCGCGGGGGGGATCTTCAGGGATGGGATTCACCCCTCCACTTT. Amino acids: CASSRGGDLQGWDSPLHF.

The chain employs TRBV7-2 and TRBJ2-5, with TRBD2 matching over 8 bases. V was clipped by 1 base and J by 11 bases; unmatched bases: 6. Germline V gene data show CDR1 as SGHTA and CDR2 as FQGNSA. This CDR3 has 13 amino acids. CDR3 loop: CASSLVSQRGQYF. The CDR3 nucleotides read TGTGCCAGCAGCTTAGTTAGCCAGCGGGGGCAGTACTTC. Full variable domain (outside the CDR3, taken from reference TRBV7-2 and TRBJ2-5): GAGVSQSPSNKVTEKGKDVELRCDPISGHTALYWYRQSLGQGLEFLIYFQGNSAPDKSGLPSDRFSAERTGGSVSTLTIQRTQQEDSAVYLCASSLVSQRGQYFGPGTRLLVL.

This clone was seen only a few times. V usage is TRBV7-9 and J usage is TRBJ2-1; 7 bases match TRBD1. Germline V lookup: CDR1 SEHNR, CDR2 FQNEAQ (reference sequence). V shed 7 bases, J shed 0 bases, and the junction held 15 bases outside the gene matches. This CDR3 spans 18 amino acids. CDR3 bases: TGTGCCAGCACCTCAGGACAGGCGCCTCTGAGCTCCTACAATGAGCAGTTCTTC. It encodes CASTSGQAPLSSYNEQFF.

J is TRBJ2-3 and V is TRBV4-1; 7 positions agree with TRBD2. Germline CDR1 and CDR2: MGHRA and YSYEKL. CDR3 length: 17 residues. V was pared by 1 base and J by 4 bases, with 11 bases of the junction left unmatched. The CDR3 is CASSQVSSLAAPDTQYF. The CDR3 DNA reads as TGCGCCAGCAGCCAAGTTTCCTCGCTAGCGGCCCCAGATACGCAGTATTTT.

The chain joins TRBV3-1 (or the pseudogene TRBV3-2) to TRBJ2-7; 8 bases line up with TRBD1. The CDR3 consists of 15 residues. The germline CDR1 and CDR2 sequences are LGHDT and YNNKEL (reference sequence). V was pared by 3 bases and J by 1 base, with 5 bases of the junction left unmatched. DNA for the CDR3: TGTGCCAGCAGCCACCAGGGGGCTGTATCCTACGAGCAGTACTTC. This gives the protein CASSHQGAVSYEQYF.

The chain combines TRBV6-2 or TRBV6-3 with TRBJ2-3, with D possibly matching TRBD1 (5 bases). CDR1 and CDR2 (germline): MNHEY, SVGEGT. The CDR3 has 14 residues. V shed 2 bases and J shed 4 bases, with 10 bases lying between them. The chain's CDR3 is CASSYRSRADTQYF. CDR3 bases: TGTGCCAGCAGTTACCGCTCCAGGGCAGATACGCAGTATTTT.